The rows below give T cell receptor beta chains drawn from one sample of a study of cytomegalovirus exposure and HLA in healthy donors. Only in-frame clones appear in the TCRdb table, and some are missing; sequencing was by immunoSEQ multiplex PCR. The table includes about 220,000 clones, 85% to 95% detected once. Specimen: PBMCs. All receptors derive from a woman aged 18-29 years in good health and CMV-seronegative. CDR3s include the opening cysteine and the closing phenylalanine or tryptophan. Fields, in order: V gene, J gene, D gene, clone size, CDR3 protein, CDR3 DNA. A D gene is named only where the DNA matches it firmly. Size is stated for part of the rows, as once, few or many counts, or as a class when the clone is expanded.

TRBV6-5	TRBJ2-7	NA	NA	CASKESGSYEQYF	TGTGCCAGCAAAGAATCGGGATCCTACGAGCAGTACTTC
TRBV5-4	TRBJ2-2	TRBD2	NA	CASSLPLAGHTGELFF	TGTGCCAGCAGCTTGCCGCTAGCGGGTCACACCGGGGAGCTGTTTTTT
TRBV5-4	TRBJ2-7	TRBD1	NA	CASSLAPGGDYEQYF	TGTGCCAGCAGCTTGGCACCAGGGGGCGACTACGAGCAGTACTTC
TRBV29-1	TRBJ1-1	TRBD1	NA	CSVSEGAYTEAFF	TGCAGCGTCAGCGAGGGGGCGTACACTGAAGCTTTCTTT
TRBV5-5	TRBJ2-7	TRBD1	NA	CASSPTGQGHHEQYF	TGTGCCAGCAGCCCAACCGGACAGGGACATCACGAGCAGTACTTC
TRBV30	TRBJ1-3	NA	NA	CAWEASDNTIYF	TGTGCCTGGGAGGCCTCTGATAACACCATATATTTT
TRBV4-2	TRBJ2-7	TRBD2	NA	CASSQVSGRTEQYF	TGTGCCAGCAGCCAAGTTAGCGGGAGGACGGAGCAGTACTTC
TRBV27	TRBJ1-1	TRBD1	NA	CATLSYRGRLNTEAFF	TGTGCCACCCTATCTTACAGGGGTAGGCTAAACACTGAAGCTTTCTTT
TRBV2	TRBJ2-2	TRBD1	NA	CASNEAGQGLDTGELFF	TGTGCCAGCAACGAAGCGGGACAGGGGCTTGACACCGGGGAGCTGTTTTTT
TRBV6-6	TRBJ2-1	NA	NA	CASSTGGPNEQFF	TGTGCCAGCAGCACAGGTGGGCCAAATGAGCAGTTCTTC
TRBV29-1	TRBJ2-7	NA	NA	CSVGASAYEQYF	TGCAGCGTGGGAGCCTCTGCCTACGAGCAGTACTTC
TRBV18	TRBJ1-5	TRBD1	NA	CASPTGVGEQPQHF	TGTGCCAGCCCAACAGGGGTGGGAGAGCAGCCCCAGCATTTT
TRBV29-1	TRBJ1-1	NA	once	CSVETGTAAFF	TGCAGCGTTGAAACAGGGACGGCAGCTTTCTTT
TRBV19	TRBJ2-5	TRBD1	NA	CATWDRGPGETQYF	TGTGCCACTTGGGACAGGGGGCCGGGAGAGACCCAGTACTTC
TRBV5-1	TRBJ2-1	NA	NA	CASSQVPGTPVGRERLTEQFF	TGCGCCAGCAGCCAGGTCCCCGGGACACCCGTGGGGCGGGAGAGGTTGACTGAGCAGTTCTTC
TRBV10-3	TRBJ1-2	NA	NA	CAISERENYGYTF	TGTGCCATCAGTGAACGGGAGAACTATGGCTACACCTTC
TRBV29-1	TRBJ2-7	TRBD2	NA	CSVLAGSYEQYF	TGCAGCGTCCTAGCGGGGTCCTACGAGCAGTACTTC
TRBV4-2	TRBJ2-3	TRBD2	NA	CASSQDTASGKDTQYF	TGTGCCAGCAGCCAAGATACGGCTAGCGGGAAGGATACGCAGTATTTT
TRBV11-2	TRBJ2-7	NA	NA	CASSLYGGDYEQYF	TGTGCCAGCAGCTTATACGGGGGAGACTACGAGCAGTACTTC
TRBV5-1	TRBJ2-7	TRBD2	NA	CASSLVAGRLYEQYF	TGCGCCAGCAGCTTGGTAGCGGGTAGATTATACGAGCAGTACTTC
TRBV2	TRBJ2-5	TRBD2	NA	CASTGGEAQYF	TGTGCCAGCACGGGAGGAGAGGCCCAGTACTTC
TRBV29-1	TRBJ1-5	NA	NA	CSAAGGVGQPQHF	TGCAGCGCCGCCGGCGGGGTGGGACAGCCCCAGCATTTT
TRBV6-6	TRBJ1-1	NA	NA	CASSYPPSRGTEAFF	TGTGCCAGCAGTTACCCCCCGAGCCGGGGCACTGAAGCTTTCTTT
TRBV6-1	TRBJ1-2	TRBD1	once	CASSETTLDRGRGYGYTF	TGTGCCAGCAGTGAGACGACCCTCGACAGGGGGCGAGGCTATGGCTACACCTTC
TRBV5-6	TRBJ1-2	TRBD1	NA	CASSLTTGTGLAGYGYTF	TGTGCCAGCAGCTTGACTACCGGGACAGGGCTTGCGGGCTATGGCTACACCTTC
TRBV10-1	TRBJ2-5	NA	few	CASSLGLRGTQYF	TGCGCCAGCAGTTTGGGACTGAGGGGGACCCAGTACTTC
TRBV29-1	TRBJ2-1	TRBD1	NA	CSVGPDRGFYNEQFF	TGCAGCGTTGGCCCTGACAGGGGATTCTACAATGAGCAGTTCTTC
TRBV29-1	TRBJ1-2	TRBD1	NA	CSFRQGHYGYTF	TGCAGCTTCCGACAGGGGCACTATGGCTACACCTTC